The rows below give T cell receptor beta chains drawn from one sample of a study of shared clonotypes between healthy human individuals. Profiled with immunoSEQ multiplex PCR; TCRdb holds only in-frame clones, not every one. This table holds some 2 million clones, roughly 95% found once. Sequences were obtained from naive CD4+ T cells sorted from blood. The receptors originated from a man younger than 30 in good health. CDR3s include the opening cysteine and the closing phenylalanine or tryptophan. Fields, in order: J gene, clone size, V gene, D gene, CDR3 DNA, CDR3 protein. The D gene is left open where the match is weak. A clone size is listed for some rows: how often the clone was seen (once, few, many), or a class if it is expanded.

j_call: TRBJ2-3; clone_size: -; v_call: TRBV14; d_call: -; cdr3_nt: TGTGCCAGCAGCCCCACCGCAGATACGCAGTATTTT; cdr3_aa: CASSPTADTQYF
j_call: TRBJ1-5; clone_size: -; v_call: TRBV28; d_call: -; cdr3_nt: TGTGCCAGCAGTCTTACAGGCTATCAGCCCCAGCATTTT; cdr3_aa: CASSLTGYQPQHF
j_call: TRBJ1-6; clone_size: -; v_call: TRBV4-1; d_call: -; cdr3_nt: TGCGCCAGCAGCTCCGGGCTCAATTCACCCCTCCACTTT; cdr3_aa: CASSSGLNSPLHF
j_call: TRBJ2-2; clone_size: -; v_call: TRBV5-4; d_call: -; cdr3_nt: TGTGCCAGCACCCCCGGGGCAGGGCCAAACACCGGGGAGCTGTTTTTT; cdr3_aa: CASTPGAGPNTGELFF
j_call: TRBJ1-6; clone_size: -; v_call: TRBV5-1; d_call: -; cdr3_nt: TGCGCCAGCAGCTCAAGGGACACCAGAAACTCACCCCTCCACTTT; cdr3_aa: CASSSRDTRNSPLHF
j_call: TRBJ2-2; clone_size: -; v_call: TRBV5-1; d_call: TRBD1; cdr3_nt: TGCGCCAGCAGATACGACAGGGACCTAAACACCGGGGAGCTGTTTTTT; cdr3_aa: CASRYDRDLNTGELFF
j_call: TRBJ2-1; clone_size: -; v_call: TRBV2; d_call: -; cdr3_nt: TGTGCCAGCAGTGAGCGGGGAACGGGCTCATACAATGAGCAGTTCTTC; cdr3_aa: CASSERGTGSYNEQFF
j_call: TRBJ2-7; clone_size: once; v_call: TRBV4-3; d_call: -; cdr3_nt: TGCGCCAGCAGCCAAGATCGCGCACTAGTAGTCTACGAGCAGTACTTC; cdr3_aa: CASSQDRALVVYEQYF
j_call: TRBJ2-7; clone_size: -; v_call: TRBV10-3; d_call: TRBD2; cdr3_nt: TGTGCCATCAGTGAGTCCGTGGGAGGGCCCTACGAGCAGTACTTC; cdr3_aa: CAISESVGGPYEQYF
j_call: TRBJ1-3; clone_size: -; v_call: TRBV5-1; d_call: -; cdr3_nt: TGCGCCAGCAGCGAAGGTGGGGGGCTTGGAAACACCATATATTTT; cdr3_aa: CASSEGGGLGNTIYF
j_call: TRBJ2-3; clone_size: -; v_call: TRBV6-1; d_call: -; cdr3_nt: TGTGCCAGCAGTGAGGGGGATTTCACAGATACGCAGTATTTT; cdr3_aa: CASSEGDFTDTQYF
j_call: TRBJ1-3; clone_size: -; v_call: TRBV27; d_call: -; cdr3_nt: TGTGCCAGCAGTTTAAGGGAAGGCTACACCATATATTTT; cdr3_aa: CASSLREGYTIYF
j_call: TRBJ2-3; clone_size: -; v_call: TRBV6-5; d_call: TRBD2; cdr3_nt: TGTGCCAGCAGTTACGGGACTAGCGCGAGAGATACGCGGTATTTT; cdr3_aa: CASSYGTSARDTRYF
j_call: TRBJ2-3; clone_size: -; v_call: TRBV25-1; d_call: TRBD2; cdr3_nt: TGTGCCAGCAGTGAGCTAGCGGATAGCACAGATACGCAGTATTTT; cdr3_aa: CASSELADSTDTQYF
j_call: TRBJ2-3; clone_size: -; v_call: TRBV4-1; d_call: -; cdr3_nt: TGCGCCAGCAGCCTCAGGGACCCCACAGATACGCAGTATTTT; cdr3_aa: CASSLRDPTDTQYF
j_call: TRBJ1-5; clone_size: -; v_call: TRBV6-6; d_call: -; cdr3_nt: TGTGCCAGCAGTTACGGGGGACAGCCCCAGCATTTT; cdr3_aa: CASSYGGQPQHF
j_call: TRBJ1-6; clone_size: -; v_call: TRBV7-6; d_call: -; cdr3_nt: TGTGCCAGCAGCTTAGCGTCTCAGGGAGAAGATAATTCACCCCTCCACTTT; cdr3_aa: CASSLASQGEDNSPLHF
j_call: TRBJ1-4; clone_size: -; v_call: TRBV14; d_call: -; cdr3_nt: TGTGCCAGCAGCCAAGATCGGCCAAAGGCAGGTGAAAAACTGTTTTTT; cdr3_aa: CASSQDRPKAGEKLFF
j_call: TRBJ1-2; clone_size: -; v_call: TRBV4-2; d_call: -; cdr3_nt: TGTGCCAGCAGCCAAGGTGGCAGGGAAGTCTACACCTTC; cdr3_aa: CASSQGGREVYTF
j_call: TRBJ2-7; clone_size: -; v_call: TRBV10-3; d_call: -; cdr3_nt: TGTGCCATCAGCCCAGACCCCTACGAGCAGTACTTC; cdr3_aa: CAISPDPYEQYF
j_call: TRBJ2-6; clone_size: -; v_call: TRBV7-2; d_call: TRBD2; cdr3_nt: TGTGCCAGCAGCCTGACTAGCGGGAGTTCTGGGGCCAACGTCCTGACTTTC; cdr3_aa: CASSLTSGSSGANVLTF